This entry describes one TCR beta chain. Antigen: not known. Just one base apart from a much larger clone, this may be a read error. Without the conserved terminal phenylalanine or tryptophan, this CDR3 likely stems from a read error. As to time point: persistent/refractory GD, antithyroid drugs over 5 years with positive TRAb. RNA extracted from PBMCs served as the sequencing template. Graves' disease was diagnosed by American Thyroid Association guidelines. It was an endocrinology department in Xi'an, China, that provided the patients. The record originates from a study of regulatory T cells in long-lasting Graves disease. Study observations and caveats: Persistent disease preferred TRBV28, TRBJ1-2 and TRBJ2-5. Those with persistent Graves' had less TCR diversity than newly diagnosed patients.

Arm-PCR of CDR3 regions with iRepertoire HTBI primers generated TCR beta libraries. One entry per CDR3 protein, called by TCRdb with MiXCR from the multiplex PCR reads. The data show 400,000 to 500,000 distinct CDR3 sequences, 21% seen once. The CDR3 extends over 13 amino acids. Germline V gene data show CDR1 as DFQATT and CDR2 as SNEGSKA (reference sequence). Trimming left V 1 base short and J 7 bases short, with 14 bases between. The source was peripheral blood mononuclear cells (PBMCs), collected when the disease was refractory, from a patient treated with antithyroid drugs. This TCR was sampled from a female donor with Graves disease. The chain uses TRBV20-1 and TRBJ2-7; the D is unclear. In DNA, the CDR3 is TGCAGTGCTAGAGCTCCTCTATTGGGGGAGCAGTACCTC. Its protein product is CSARAPLLGEQYL.